The entry below gives a single T cell receptor (beta chain) sequence along with its context. The data originate from a study of blood T cell repertoires in COVID-19. The overall study: The origin of the acute and convalescent COVID-19 samples was the United States, Italy and Spain. T cells, B-cell-depleted T cells, or PBMCs provided the cDNA or gDNA that served as material.

The germline CDR1 and CDR2 sequences are SGHNT and YYREEE (reference sequence). The CDR3 totals 16 residues. V was clipped by 2 bases and J by 0 bases; unmatched bases: 5. Per the original methods: Reference gene primers were amplified, and this amplification served to estimate nucleated cell counts. Method: immunoSEQ multiplex PCR; TCRdb's copy keeps in-frame clones and lacks some. V, J and clone size are those of that table, while D and trimming were read from the DNA. The profile covers 70,000 to 80,000 clones, with more than 75% appearing a single time and 12% taken by the ten largest. The origin of this receptor is a human donor in a cohort sampled during active COVID-19. Sequenced: peripheral blood. The rearrangement links TRBV5-4 to TRBJ2-5; 9 bases fit TRBD1. For the CDR3, the DNA is TGTGCCAGCAGCTTCGGCGGACAGGGGTACCAAGAGACCCAGTACTTC. Translated, it gives CASSFGGQGYQETQYF.